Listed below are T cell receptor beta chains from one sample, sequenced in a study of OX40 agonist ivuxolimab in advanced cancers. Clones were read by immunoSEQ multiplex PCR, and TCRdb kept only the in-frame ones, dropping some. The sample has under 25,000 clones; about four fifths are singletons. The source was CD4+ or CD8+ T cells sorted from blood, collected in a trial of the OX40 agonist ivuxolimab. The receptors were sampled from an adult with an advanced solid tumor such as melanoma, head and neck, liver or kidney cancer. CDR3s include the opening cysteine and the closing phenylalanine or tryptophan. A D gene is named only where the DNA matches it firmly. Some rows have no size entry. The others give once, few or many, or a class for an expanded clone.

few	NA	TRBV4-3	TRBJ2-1	CASSQDVRDSYNEQFF	TGCGCCAGCAGCCAAGATGTGCGGGATTCCTACAATGAGCAGTTCTTC
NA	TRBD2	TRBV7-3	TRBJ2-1	CASSSGNNNEQFF	TGTGCCAGCAGCAGCGGGAATAACAATGAGCAGTTCTTC
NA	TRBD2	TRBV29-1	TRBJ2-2	CSVAGGTGELFF	TGCAGCGTTGCGGGGGGGACCGGGGAGCTGTTTTTT
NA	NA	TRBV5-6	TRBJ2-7	CASSPGWAYEQYF	TGTGCCAGCAGCCCAGGGTGGGCCTACGAGCAGTACTTC
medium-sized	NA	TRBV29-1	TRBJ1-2	CSAPDKGYGYTF	TGCAGCGCACCGGACAAGGGCTATGGCTACACCTTC
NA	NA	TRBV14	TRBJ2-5	CASSHTVIKTQYF	TGTGCCAGCAGCCATACGGTAATAAAGACCCAGTACTTC
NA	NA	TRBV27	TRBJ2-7	CASSLIRGGDEQYF	TGTGCCAGCAGTTTGATTAGGGGCGGCGACGAGCAGTACTTC
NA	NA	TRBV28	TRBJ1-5	CASSYPDQGQPQHF	TGTGCCAGCAGTTACCCCGATCAGGGGCAGCCCCAGCATTTT
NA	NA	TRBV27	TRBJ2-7	CASSLLTNSYEQYF	TGTGCCAGCAGTTTACTTACCAACTCCTACGAGCAGTACTTC
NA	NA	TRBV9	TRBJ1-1	CASSTGTLTEAFF	TGTGCCAGCAGCACGGGGACACTAACTGAAGCTTTCTTT
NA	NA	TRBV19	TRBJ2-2	CASSTGYTGELFF	TGTGCCAGTAGTACAGGATACACCGGGGAGCTGTTTTTT
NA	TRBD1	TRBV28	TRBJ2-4	CASRSSEGTGRKNIQYF	TGTGCCAGCAGAAGCTCCGAGGGGACAGGGAGAAAAAACATTCAGTACTTC
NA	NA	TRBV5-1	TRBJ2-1	CASSVRDNSNEQFF	TGTGCCAGCAGCGTCCGGGACAACTCCAATGAGCAGTTCTTC
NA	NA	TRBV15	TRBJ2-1	CATSRRIADNEQFF	TGTGCCACCAGCAGACGAATAGCGGACAATGAGCAGTTCTTC
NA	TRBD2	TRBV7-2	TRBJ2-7	CASSSPLAGARGEQYF	TGTGCCAGCAGCTCACCACTAGCGGGGGCCCGGGGGGAGCAGTACTTC
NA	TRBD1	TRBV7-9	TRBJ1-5	CASSPTGSNQPQHF	TGTGCCAGCAGCCCGACAGGGAGCAATCAGCCCCAGCATTTT
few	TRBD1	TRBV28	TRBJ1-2	CASSATGGAFPIDGYTF	TGTGCCAGCAGTGCGACAGGGGGCGCATTCCCTATTGATGGCTACACCTTC
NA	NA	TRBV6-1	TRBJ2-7	CASSAHPSPLLESSYEQYF	TGTGCCAGCAGTGCTCACCCATCTCCCTTACTAGAGAGCTCCTACGAGCAGTACTTC
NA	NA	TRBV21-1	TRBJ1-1	CASSADRECSEAFF	TGTGCCAGCAGTGCGGACAGGGAATGTTCTGAAGCTTTCTTT
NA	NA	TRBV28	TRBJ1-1	CASSLLGTGITNTEAFF	TGTGCCAGCAGTTTACTCGGGACGGGGATAACGAACACTGAAGCTTTCTTT
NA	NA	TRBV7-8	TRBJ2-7	CASSLFQVYEQYF	TGTGCCAGCAGCTTGTTCCAGGTATACGAGCAGTACTTC
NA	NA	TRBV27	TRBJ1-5	CASSPILSPSAQHF	TGTGCCAGCAGCCCCATACTATCACCTTCGGCCCAGCATTTT
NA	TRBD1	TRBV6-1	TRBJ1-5	CASSEEVAGGFEPQHF	TGTGCCAGCAGTGAGGAGGTTGCAGGGGGCTTCGAGCCCCAGCATTTT
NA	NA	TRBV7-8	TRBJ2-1	CASSWRGGLAEENGSYNEQFF	TGTGCCAGCAGCTGGAGGGGGGGGCTAGCGGAAGAGAATGGCTCCTACAATGAGCAGTTCTTC
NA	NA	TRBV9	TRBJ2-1	CASSTNSRGSYNEQFF	TGTGCCAGCAGCACCAATTCCCGGGGCTCCTACAATGAGCAGTTCTTC
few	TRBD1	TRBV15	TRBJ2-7	CATSGGTGVDEQYF	TGTGCCACCAGCGGGGGGACAGGGGTGGACGAGCAGTACTTC
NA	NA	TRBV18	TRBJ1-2	CASTQQRAEGYTF	TGTGCCAGTACACAACAGAGGGCTGAGGGCTACACCTTC